These 12 T cell receptor beta chains were all obtained from the same sample, sequenced in a study of cytomegalovirus exposure and HLA in healthy donors. The PCR was carried out with 60 Vbeta primers and 13 Jbeta primers. Some clones are missing from TCRdb's copy, which holds only in-frame ones; the method was immunoSEQ multiplex PCR. The table lists around 140,000 clones, with about 1.6% in the top ten. Sequenced: PBMCs. These TCRs come from a woman in her thirties or forties in good health and CMV-seronegative.

The chain links TRBV7-3 to TRBJ2-5; D perhaps matches TRBD2 (6 bases). Trimming removed 2 bases at V and 2 bases at J, with 12 bases between. Looked up from germline, CDR1 is SGHTA and CDR2 is FQGTGA. The CDR3 runs to 15 residues. Written as DNA, the CDR3 is TGTGCCAGCAGCTTACGGGGGAACTGGCAAGAGACCCAGTACTTC. It is translated as CASSLRGNWQETQYF.

This sequence joins TRBV4-3 and TRBJ1-2; possible D gene TRBD1, 6 bases. This CDR3 spans 17 amino acids. Germline V gives CDR1 LGHNA, CDR2 YSLEER. The V end was cut by 3 bases, the J end by 1 base, with 18 bases between. The CDR3 DNA sequence: TGCGCCAGCAGCCAGGGGCCCGGGACACCATATAACTATGGCTACACCTTC. This sequence encodes CASSQGPGTPYNYGYTF.

The CDR3 DNA reads as TGTGCCAGCAGTGAGGAAAAGGGAGTCTATGGCTACACCTTC. As protein: CASSEEKGVYGYTF. This chain connects TRBV2 to TRBJ1-2; no clear D. V lost 3 bases and J lost 4, with 12 bases in between. The length of the CDR3 is 14 residues. Germline CDR1 SNHLY, CDR2 FYNNEI.

This chain uses TRBV4-3 with TRBJ1-2, with 9 bases lining up with TRBD1. With V trimmed by 0 bases and J by 1 base, 3 bases remained unmatched. The germline V gene has CDR1 LGHNA and CDR2 YSLEER. The CDR3 is made up of 16 amino acids. CDR3 in DNA: TGCGCCAGCAGCCAAGATCTGGACAGGGGTAACTATGGCTACACCTTC. Its translation is CASSQDLDRGNYGYTF.

For this clone: One junction end does not reproduce the germline sequence, and a read error may be involved. The chain has TRBV6-1 and TRBJ1-5, with no clear D. The germline gives CDR1 MNHNS, CDR2 SASEGT. The CDR3 contains 14 residues. In DNA form, the CDR3 reads TGTGCCAGCAGAGAAGACGGGTTCAATCAGCCCCAGCATTTT. Amino acids: CASREDGFNQPQHF.

The J gene is TRBJ1-3, the V gene TRBV5-5; the match to TRBD1 covers 10 bases. Germline V CDR1 and CDR2: SGHKS, YYEKEE (reference sequence). V dropped 4 bases and J dropped 4; count of bases not matched to a gene: 5. This CDR3 comprises 15 residues. The DNA for the CDR3 is TGTGCCAGCAGCCTGACAGGGGGCCCCGGAAACACCATATATTTT. It specifies CASSLTGGPGNTIYF.

The chain carries TRBV5-8 and TRBJ1-1; 8 bases agree with TRBD1. Trimming cost V 10 bases and J 1 base; bases outside gene matches: 12. The CDR3 sequence is 15 residues long. Looked up from germline, CDR1 is SGHTS and CDR2 is YDEGEE. CDR3 DNA: TGTGCCTCCCGGGGGTATCAGGGGGCGAACACTGAAGCTTTCTTT. Its translation is CASRGYQGANTEAFF.

This sequence joins TRBV4-2 and TRBJ1-3; the match to TRBD1 covers 7 bases. The germline V gene encodes CDR1 LGHNA and CDR2 YNFKEQ. V shed 2 bases and J 0 bases; nucleotides not matched to a gene: 4. The CDR3 runs 16 residues. For the CDR3, the DNA is TGTGCCAGCAGCCAATCGGACAGGAGCTCTGGAAACACCATATATTTT. It yields the protein CASSQSDRSSGNTIYF.

The gene calls are TRBV7-2 and TRBJ2-5; 9 positions match TRBD2. V was pared by 0 bases and J by 1 base, with 6 bases of the junction left unmatched. Germline-derived CDR1 and CDR2 are SGHTA and FQGNSA. CDR3 length equals 17 residues. CDR3 nucleotide sequence: TGTGCCAGCAGCTTAGCCCTCCGGACTAGCGTCCAAGAGACCCAGTACTTC. Protein product: CASSLALRTSVQETQYF.

The chain uses TRBV29-1 and TRBJ2-5, with D possibly being TRBD1 (6 bases). The ends were cut back, 4 bases at V and 1 base at J, with 19 bases in the middle. Germline values: CDR1 SQVTM, CDR2 ANQGSEA. The CDR3 contains 16 residues. The CDR3 DNA reads as TGCAGCGTTGGGGGGACGTCGCAGGGGCTCCAAGAGACCCAGTACTTC. Translation: CSVGGTSQGLQETQYF.

This sequence joins TRBV28 and TRBJ2-7, with 7 positions matching TRBD1. The CDR3 is 13 amino acids. The V gene's germline CDR1 is MDHEN and CDR2 SYDVKM. V lost 6 bases to trimming and J lost 5 bases; unmatched junction nucleotides: 7. In nucleotides, the CDR3 is TGTGCCAGCAGAGAAGGACAGGAGGACGAGCAGTACTTC. Its protein is CASREGQEDEQYF.

The J gene is TRBJ1-2, the V gene TRBV6-5, with D perhaps matching TRBD1 (5 bases). CDR3 size: 13 residues. CDR1 and CDR2 (germline): MNHEY, SVGAGI. The germline V and J ends were trimmed by 10 bases and 7 bases, with 19 bases remaining between them. The CDR3 here is CATSRLGGSGYTF. The CDR3 DNA reads as TGTGCCACCTCCAGACTGGGGGGGAGTGGCTACACCTTC.